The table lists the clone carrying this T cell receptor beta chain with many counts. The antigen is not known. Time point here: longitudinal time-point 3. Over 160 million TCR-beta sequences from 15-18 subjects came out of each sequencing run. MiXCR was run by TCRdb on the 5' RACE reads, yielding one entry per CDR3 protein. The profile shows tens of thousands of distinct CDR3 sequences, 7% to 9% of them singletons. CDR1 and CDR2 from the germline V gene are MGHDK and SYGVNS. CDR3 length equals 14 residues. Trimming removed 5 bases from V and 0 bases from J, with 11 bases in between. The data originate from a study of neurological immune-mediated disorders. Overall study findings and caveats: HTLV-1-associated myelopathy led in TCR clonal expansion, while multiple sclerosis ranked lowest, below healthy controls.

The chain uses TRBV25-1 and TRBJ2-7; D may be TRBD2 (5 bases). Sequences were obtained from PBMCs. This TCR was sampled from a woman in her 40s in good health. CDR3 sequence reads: CASSPRADSYEQYF. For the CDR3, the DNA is TGTGCCAGCAGTCCGAGGGCAGACTCCTACGAGCAGTACTTC.